This T cell receptor beta chain was recorded in a study of blood T cells in healthy people across ages. Next came a second PCR, run for 7 to 11 cycles, which used a sample-barcoded 5' primer along with a J-beta primer mix. TCRdb redid the calling of the 5' RACE reads with MiXCR, one entry per CDR3 protein. This table has 600,000 to 800,000 distinct CDR3 sequences, roughly 20% appearing once. V lost 0 bases to trimming and J lost 4 bases; unmatched junction nucleotides: 7. CDR1 and CDR2 from the germline V gene are LGHNA and YSLEER. There are 17 residues in the CDR3. This sequence joins TRBV4-3 and TRBJ2-1, with 9 bases matching TRBD2. This clonotype originated in a man between 65 and 85 years old in good health. Sequenced sample: blood. CDR3: CASSQDWGTSRYNEQFF. For the CDR3, the DNA is TGCGCCAGCAGCCAAGATTGGGGGACTAGCAGATACAATGAGCAGTTCTTC.